The clone carrying this TCR beta chain was recorded a few times. The sample belongs to a study of T-cell reconstitution after alpha-beta-depleted transplantation in children. Germline V gives CDR1 SQVTM, CDR2 ANQGSEA. The junction had 8 bases not matched to a gene; V was cut back by 7 bases and J by 7 bases. The CDR3 loop spans 13 amino acids. Using unique molecular identifiers, the investigators prepared the TCRbeta library. MiXCR, run by TCRdb on the PCR reads, gives a single entry per CDR3 protein. This table holds around 530,000 distinct CDR3 sequences, less than 35% found once. The clonotype was recovered from a human donor who donated a stem cell graft to a child with aplastic anemia. Sequences were derived from PBMCs from the stem cell graft donor, sampled from the stem cell graft. This rearrangement joins TRBV29-1 to TRBJ1-5; 9 bases fit TRBD1. The CDR3: CSAGTGFKQPQHF. The CDR3, as DNA: TGCAGCGCCGGGACAGGGTTTAAGCAGCCCCAGCATTTT.